Included here is one T cell receptor (beta chain) sequence, with context. What this receptor recognizes is not known. One base away there is no much larger clone; base qualities are not given. The receptor library was made with PCR. For sequencing, an Illumina HiSeq 2500 was employed. TCR library preparation used molecular barcoding, with unique molecular identifiers applied to normalize quantification of the TCRbeta repertoire. TCRdb cleaned the public reads at Q25 with fastp, built clones with MiXCR and kept in-frame beta chains. When rows share a CDR3 protein, they turn into one entry using the most common DNA and genes. The sample records approximately 47,000 distinct CDR3 sequences, around half of which are singletons. Of the sample, more than 30% falls within the top ten clones. The sample is drawn from a study of T-cell reconstitution after alpha-beta-depleted transplantation in children (dated by TCRdb to 2015 to 2016). Background for the entire study: The study quantitatively tracked T-cell immune reconstitution after TCRalphabeta/CD19-depleted allogeneic hematopoietic cell transplantation in children using TCR repertoire profiling.

The CDR3 spans 14 residues, from the cysteine through the phenylalanine. The DNA shown is the 42-base CDR3, in frame from base 1. CDR1 MNHEY and CDR2 SVGAGI were looked up in the germline V gene. Cut back by 2 bases and 2 bases, the V and J ends lie 10 bases apart. Taken with the paper, the label for treatment or condition translates to: allogeneic hematopoietic cell transplantation with graft depleted of TCRalphabeta T cells and CD19 B cells. TCRalphabeta/CD19-depleted allogeneic hematopoietic cell grafts were given to the transplant recipients, all of whom were children. What the study reported, not specific to this receptor: Hyperexpanded clone frequencies declined over subsequent months; after one year, T-cell counts and TCRbeta diversity were mostly attributed to newly produced T cells. In some patients, the high TCRbeta diversity seen at day 60 was put down to recipient T cells and intrathymic progenitors that had survived conditioning. The apparently early recovery of alphabetaT-cell counts about two months after transplant reportedly depended on only several hundred rapidly expanded clones that came from non-depleted graft cells.

This clonotype originated in a boy younger than two with SCID, due to receive a stem cell transplant. The V and J segments used are TRBV6-5 and TRBJ2-7, with a tentative D gene TRBD2 over 5 matching bases. This sample comprised peripheral blood, obtained before TCRalphabeta/CD19-depleted stem cell transplant. The bases are TGTGCCAGCAGTTACCGAGCGGTTACCTACGAGCAGTACTTC. It codes for CASSYRAVTYEQYF.